This T cell receptor (beta chain) was captured by sequencing in a study of shared clonotypes between healthy human individuals. The protocol was immunoSEQ multiplex PCR, while the TCRdb copy is restricted to in-frame clones and leaves out a portion. The sample comprises hundreds of thousands of clones, around two thirds of which are singletons, and roughly 1.7% rests with the top ten. Germline CDR1 SGHRS, CDR2 YFSETQ. V was trimmed by 4 bases and J by 4 bases, leaving 23 bases between them. The CDR3 totals 18 residues. This clone was seen once. This clonotype was obtained from a woman aged 30 to 39 in good health. Specimen: memory CD4+ T cells sorted from blood. Subset of the sample: CD45RA-negative fraction. The genes are TRBV5-1 and TRBJ2-2; D perhaps matches TRBD2 (6 bases). DNA of the CDR3: TGCGCCAGCAGCCATATTTCCCGGGAGCCCCGGGGCACCGGGGAGCTGTTTTTT. It translates to CASSHISREPRGTGELFF.